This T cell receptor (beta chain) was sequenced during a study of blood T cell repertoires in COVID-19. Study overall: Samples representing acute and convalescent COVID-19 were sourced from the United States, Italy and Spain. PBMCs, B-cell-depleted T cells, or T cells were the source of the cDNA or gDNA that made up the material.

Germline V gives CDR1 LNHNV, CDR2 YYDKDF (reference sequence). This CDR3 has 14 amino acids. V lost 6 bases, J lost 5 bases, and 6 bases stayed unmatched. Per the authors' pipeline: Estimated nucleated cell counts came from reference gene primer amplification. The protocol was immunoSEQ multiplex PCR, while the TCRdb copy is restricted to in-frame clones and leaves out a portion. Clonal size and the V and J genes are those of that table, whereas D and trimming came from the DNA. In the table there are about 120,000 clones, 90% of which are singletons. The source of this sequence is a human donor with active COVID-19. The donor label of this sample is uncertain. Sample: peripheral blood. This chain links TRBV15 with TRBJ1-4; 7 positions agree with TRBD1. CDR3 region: CATSPQGRNEKLFF. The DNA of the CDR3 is TGTGCCACCAGTCCACAGGGGAGAAATGAAAAACTGTTTTTT.